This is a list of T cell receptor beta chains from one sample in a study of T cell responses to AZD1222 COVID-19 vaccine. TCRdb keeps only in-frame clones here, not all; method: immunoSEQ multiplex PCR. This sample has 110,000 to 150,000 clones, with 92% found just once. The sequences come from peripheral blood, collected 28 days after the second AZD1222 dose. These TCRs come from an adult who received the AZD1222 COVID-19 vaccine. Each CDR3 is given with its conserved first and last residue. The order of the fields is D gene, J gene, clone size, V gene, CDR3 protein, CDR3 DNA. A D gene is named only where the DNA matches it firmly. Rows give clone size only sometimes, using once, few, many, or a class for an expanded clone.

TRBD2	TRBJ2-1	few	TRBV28	CASSPGLPEGYNEQFF	TGTGCCAGCAGTCCGGGACTACCTGAGGGCTACAATGAGCAGTTCTTC
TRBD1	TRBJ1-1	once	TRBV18	CASSSGTGNTEAFF	TGTGCCAGCTCATCCGGGACAGGTAACACTGAAGCTTTCTTT
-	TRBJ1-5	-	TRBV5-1	CASSLADPGQPQHF	TGCGCCAGCAGCTTGGCAGACCCGGGGCAGCCCCAGCATTTT
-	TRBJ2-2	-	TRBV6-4	CASSDHTGELFF	TGTGCCAGCAGTGACCACACCGGGGAGCTGTTTTTT
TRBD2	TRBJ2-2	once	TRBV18	CASSPASGSDTGELFF	TGTGCCAGCTCACCCGCTAGCGGGAGCGACACCGGGGAGCTGTTTTTT
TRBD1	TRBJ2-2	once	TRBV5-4	CASSSRTGGDTGELFF	TGTGCCAGCAGCTCTAGGACAGGGGGGGACACCGGGGAGCTGTTTTTT
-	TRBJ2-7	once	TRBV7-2	CASSLVGGAESYEQYF	TGTGCCAGCAGCTTAGTTGGGGGCGCCGAGTCCTACGAGCAGTACTTC
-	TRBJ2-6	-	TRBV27	CASSLRPGSSGANVLTF	TGTGCCAGCAGTTTAAGGCCAGGCAGCTCTGGGGCCAACGTCCTGACTTTC
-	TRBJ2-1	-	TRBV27	CASSYPDNEQFF	TGTGCCAGCAGTTACCCAGACAATGAGCAGTTCTTC
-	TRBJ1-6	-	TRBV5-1	CASSSTERDSYNSPLHF	TGCGCCAGCAGCTCGACAGAAAGGGACTCCTATAATTCACCCCTCCACTTT
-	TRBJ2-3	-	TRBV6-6	CASRGPTDSTDTQYF	TGTGCCAGCAGAGGCCCGACAGATAGCACAGATACGCAGTATTTT
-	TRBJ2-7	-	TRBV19	CASSKRDSEQYF	TGTGCCAGTAGTAAGAGAGACAGCGAGCAGTACTTC
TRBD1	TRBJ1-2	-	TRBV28	CASSTPQGTGAGYTF	TGTGCCAGCAGTACCCCCCAAGGGACAGGGGCCGGCTACACCTTC
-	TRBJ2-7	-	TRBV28	CASSLFPTYEQYF	TGTGCCAGCAGTTTGTTTCCGACCTACGAGCAGTACTTC
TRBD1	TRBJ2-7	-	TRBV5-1	CASSLEGQGYEQYF	TGCGCCAGCAGCTTGGAGGGACAGGGGTACGAGCAGTACTTC
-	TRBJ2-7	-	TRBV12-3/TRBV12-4	CASRGTLKQYF	TGTGCCAGCAGAGGGACTTTAAAGCAGTACTTC
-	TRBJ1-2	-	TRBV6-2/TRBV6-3	CASSYSQLWRHYGYTF	TGTGCCAGCAGTTACTCTCAGCTGTGGCGTCACTATGGCTACACCTTC
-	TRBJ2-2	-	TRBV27	CASSPGGAGELFF	TGTGCCAGCAGTCCCGGCGGAGCCGGGGAGCTGTTTTTT
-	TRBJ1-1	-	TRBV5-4	CASSLGQINTEAFF	TGTGCCAGCAGCCTCGGACAGATTAACACTGAAGCTTTCTTT
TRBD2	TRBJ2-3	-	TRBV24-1	CATSDLTSGTSSTDTQYF	TGTGCCACCAGTGATTTGACTAGCGGGACCTCTAGCACAGATACGCAGTATTTT
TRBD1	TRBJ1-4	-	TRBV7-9	CASSLFGTGTNEKLFF	TGTGCCAGCAGCTTGTTCGGGACAGGGACTAATGAAAAACTGTTTTTT
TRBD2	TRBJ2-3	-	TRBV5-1	CASGGTTTDTQYF	TGCGCCAGCGGCGGGACTACGACAGATACGCAGTATTTT
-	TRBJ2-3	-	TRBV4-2	CASSQDRVGSTDTQYF	TGTGCCAGCAGCCAAGATCGCGTGGGTAGCACAGATACGCAGTATTTT
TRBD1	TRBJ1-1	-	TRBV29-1	CSVATGQGTEAFF	TGCAGCGTTGCGACAGGGCAGGGCACTGAAGCTTTCTTT
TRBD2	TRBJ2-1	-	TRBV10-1	CASGRGTAYNEQFF	TGCGCCTCGGGGCGGGGGACGGCCTACAATGAGCAGTTCTTC
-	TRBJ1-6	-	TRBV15	CATSREGQGRSPLHF	TGTGCCACCAGCAGAGAAGGGCAGGGGAGATCACCCCTCCACTTT
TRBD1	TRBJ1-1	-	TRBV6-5	CASSFTGGGTEAFF	TGTGCCAGCAGTTTCACAGGGGGAGGCACTGAAGCTTTCTTT
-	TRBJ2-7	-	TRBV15	CATSRDRVNGYSSYEQYF	TGTGCCACCAGCAGAGATCGAGTGAACGGGTACAGCTCCTACGAGCAGTACTTC
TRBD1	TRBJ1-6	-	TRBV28	CASTRTGLMNSPLHF	TGTGCCAGCACTCGGACAGGCCTTATGAATTCACCCCTCCACTTT
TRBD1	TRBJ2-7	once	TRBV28	CASSLTGGRPYEQYF	TGTGCCAGCAGTTTAACAGGGGGGAGACCCTACGAGCAGTACTTC
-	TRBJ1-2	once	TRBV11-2	CASSRQSGYGYTF	TGTGCCAGCAGCAGACAGAGCGGGTATGGCTACACCTTC
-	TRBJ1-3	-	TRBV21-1	CASSKDAGGYTIYF	TGTGCCAGCAGCAAAGATGCAGGGGGATACACCATATATTTT
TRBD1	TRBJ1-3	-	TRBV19	CASRARDSSGNTIYF	TGTGCCAGTAGGGCCCGGGACAGCTCTGGAAACACCATATATTTT
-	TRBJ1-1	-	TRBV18	CASSPGFGTEAFF	TGTGCCAGCTCACCGGGGTTTGGCACTGAAGCTTTCTTT
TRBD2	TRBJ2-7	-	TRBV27	CASRLAGGVYEQYF	TGTGCCAGCAGGCTAGCGGGAGGGGTCTACGAGCAGTACTTC
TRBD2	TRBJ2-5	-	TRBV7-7	CASSSGLAGGWQETQYF	TGTGCCAGCAGCTCGGGACTAGCGGGAGGTTGGCAAGAGACCCAGTACTTC
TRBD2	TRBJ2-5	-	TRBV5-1	CASSLAGTSEETQYF	TGCGCCAGCAGCTTGGCCGGGACTAGCGAAGAGACCCAGTACTTC
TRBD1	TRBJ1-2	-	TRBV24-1	CATSDPRQGWSGYTF	TGTGCCACCAGTGATCCAAGACAGGGTTGGAGTGGCTACACCTTC
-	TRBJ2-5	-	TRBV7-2	CASSTLGQRQETQYF	TGTGCCAGCAGCACACTGGGGCAGCGTCAAGAGACCCAGTACTTC
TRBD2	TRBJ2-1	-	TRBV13	CASSPRLAGDNEQFF	TGTGCCAGCAGCCCAAGACTAGCGGGAGACAATGAGCAGTTCTTC
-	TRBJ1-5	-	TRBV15	CATSRAGPSNQPQHF	TGTGCCACCAGCAGAGCAGGTCCTAGCAATCAGCCCCAGCATTTT
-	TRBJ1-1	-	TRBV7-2	CASSLVVPQGTMNTEAFF	TGTGCCAGCAGCTTAGTCGTCCCGCAGGGAACGATGAACACTGAAGCTTTCTTT
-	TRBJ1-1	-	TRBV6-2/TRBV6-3	CASSYKGTEAFF	TGTGCCAGCAGTTACAAGGGCACTGAAGCTTTCTTT
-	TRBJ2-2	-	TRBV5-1	CASSPQGRGGELFF	TGCGCCAGCAGCCCCCAGGGGCGGGGCGGGGAGCTGTTTTTT
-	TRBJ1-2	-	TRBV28	CASSPPPGDGYTF	TGTGCCAGCAGCCCCCCGCCAGGGGATGGCTACACCTTC
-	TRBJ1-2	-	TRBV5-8	CASSRIGAGWGYTF	TGTGCCAGCAGCCGAATAGGGGCTGGATGGGGCTACACCTTC
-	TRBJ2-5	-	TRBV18	CASSPTNSQETQYF	TGTGCCAGCTCACCGACCAACTCCCAAGAGACCCAGTACTTC
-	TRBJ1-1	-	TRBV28	CASSLTGGTEAFF	TGTGCCAGCAGCTTAACCGGTGGAACTGAAGCTTTCTTT
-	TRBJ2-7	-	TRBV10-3	CAISAGMVRGSYEQYF	TGTGCCATCAGTGCCGGCATGGTAAGGGGCTCCTACGAGCAGTACTTC
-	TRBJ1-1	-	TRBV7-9	CASSLGGQNEAFF	TGTGCCAGCAGCTTAGGGGGGCAAAATGAAGCTTTCTTT
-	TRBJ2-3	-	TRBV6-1	CASSEGLRITDTQYF	TGTGCCAGCAGTGAAGGACTTCGGATCACAGATACGCAGTATTTT
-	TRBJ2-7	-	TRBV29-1	CSVEDRRDSSTYEQYF	TGCAGCGTTGAAGATCGAAGGGATAGTTCCACCTACGAGCAGTACTTC
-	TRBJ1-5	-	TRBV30	CAWRRTEGPQHF	TGTGCCTGGAGAAGAACCGAAGGGCCCCAGCATTTT
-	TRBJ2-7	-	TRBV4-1	CASSQEGSAPYEQYF	TGCGCCAGCAGCCAAGAAGGTAGCGCTCCCTACGAGCAGTACTTC
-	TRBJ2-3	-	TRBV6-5	CASSYAWRGTDTQYF	TGTGCCAGCAGTTACGCCTGGCGGGGCACAGATACGCAGTATTTT
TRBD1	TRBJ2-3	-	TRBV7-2	CASSYPGQSNTQYF	TGTGCCAGCAGCTACCCGGGACAGTCAAATACGCAGTATTTT